This TCR beta chain was captured by sequencing in a study of cytomegalovirus exposure and HLA in healthy donors. The study ran its PCR with 60 Vbeta and 13 Jbeta primers. Method: immunoSEQ multiplex PCR; TCRdb's copy keeps in-frame clones and lacks some. The sample contains about 98,000 clones, about 70% of which appear only once. The germline V gene encodes CDR1 LGHNA and CDR2 YSLEER. This CDR3 contains 16 residues. V lost 4 bases and J 0 bases, leaving 13 bases between the germline ends. Donors were nominally healthy when sampled, though unrecorded immune exposures were likely. Study conclusions and caveats: According to a later analysis, donors in an Asian-associated ancestry cluster reportedly had fewer N-insertions than the roughly 670-donor mean.

Comment on this clone: Its antigen is currently unknown.

The TCR comes from a female donor in good health and CMV-seronegative. The chain carries TRBV4-3 and TRBJ2-1; D is possibly TRBD1 (5 bases). Specimen: PBMCs. The CDR3 sequence is CASSPGRGFSYNEQFF. CDR3 nucleotides: TGCGCCAGCAGCCCTGGAAGGGGTTTCTCCTACAATGAGCAGTTCTTC.